The following is a T cell receptor beta chain sequence with its context. The antigen is undetermined. Germline V gives CDR1 SGHRS, CDR2 YFSETQ. CDR3 size: 16 residues. Trimming cost V 4 bases and J 0 bases; bases outside gene matches: 4. The PCR used 60 Vbeta and 13 Jbeta primers. Method: immunoSEQ multiplex PCR; TCRdb's copy keeps in-frame clones and lacks some. This sample contains under 250,000 clones. These data belong to a study of cytomegalovirus exposure and HLA in healthy donors. At the level of the study: Prior work identified around 110 million unique TCR beta sequences in 150 million to 200 million T cells. Study-wide findings and caveats: Presence/absence analyses assumed roughly uniform sequencing depth across donors.

The sequence came from a girl aged 2 to 9 in good health and CMV-seropositive. The rearrangement uses TRBV5-1 and TRBJ2-1, with 10 nucleotides matching TRBD2. Sequences were obtained from PBMCs. The CDR3 nucleotides are TGCGCCAGCAGCGAACTAGCGGGGAACTCCTACAATGAGCAGTTCTTC. It codes for CASSELAGNSYNEQFF.